This T cell receptor beta chain stems from a study of type 1 and type 2 diabetes patients. PCR was run on genomic DNA. The TCR beta CDR3 region was amplified using 30 forward and 13 reverse primers. TCRdb fed the multiplex PCR reads into MiXCR, producing one record per CDR3 protein. The sample contains a few hundred thousand distinct CDR3 sequences, more than 40% of which appear only once. This sequence was found in a man aged 18 to 35 with type 2 diabetes. The sequenced material came from peripheral blood mononuclear cells (PBMCs).

CDR3 in amino acids: CASSPGTGREQYF. Written as DNA, the CDR3 is TGCGCCAGCAGCCCAGGGACAGGCCGCGAGCAGTACTTC. V gene TRBV4-1 combines with J gene TRBJ2-7; 8 nucleotides match TRBD1. This CDR3 region has 13 residues. Germline CDR1 is MGHRA and CDR2 is YSYEKL. With 4 bases clipped from V and 6 bases from J, the junction kept 5 bases outside the gene matches.